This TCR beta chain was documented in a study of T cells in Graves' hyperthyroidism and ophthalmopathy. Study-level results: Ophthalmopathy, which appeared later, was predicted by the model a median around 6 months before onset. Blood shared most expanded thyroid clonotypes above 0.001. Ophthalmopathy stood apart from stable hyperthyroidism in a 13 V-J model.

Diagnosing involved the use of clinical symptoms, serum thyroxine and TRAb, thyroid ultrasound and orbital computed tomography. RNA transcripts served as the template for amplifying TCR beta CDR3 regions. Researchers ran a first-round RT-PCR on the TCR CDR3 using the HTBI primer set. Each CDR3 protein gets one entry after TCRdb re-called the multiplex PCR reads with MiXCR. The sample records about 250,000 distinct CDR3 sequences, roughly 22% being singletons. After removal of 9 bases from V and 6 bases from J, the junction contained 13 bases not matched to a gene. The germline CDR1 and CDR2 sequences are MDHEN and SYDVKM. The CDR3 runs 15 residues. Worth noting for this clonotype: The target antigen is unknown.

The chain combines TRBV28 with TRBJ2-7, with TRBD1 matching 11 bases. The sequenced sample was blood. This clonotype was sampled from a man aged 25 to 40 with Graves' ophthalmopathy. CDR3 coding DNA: TGTGCCAGTCGGACAGGGGGCTTTGTTTTGGGCGAGCAGTACTTC. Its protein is CASRTGGFVLGEQYF.